The rows below give T cell receptor beta chains drawn from one sample of a study of OX40 agonist ivuxolimab in advanced cancers. Using immunoSEQ multiplex PCR, the repertoire was profiled, and TCRdb retains in-frame clones only, with some absent. This sample has tens of thousands of clones; about 86% occur once, and the top ten carry 6.5%. This specimen consisted of CD4+ or CD8+ T cells sorted from blood, obtained in a trial of the OX40 agonist ivuxolimab. The source of these receptors is an adult with an advanced solid tumor such as melanoma, head and neck, liver or kidney cancer. CDR3s include the opening cysteine and the closing phenylalanine or tryptophan. The D gene is left open where the match is weak. Clone size appears in some rows only: once, few, many, or a class for an expanded clone.

clone_size | j_call | v_call | d_call | cdr3_aa | cdr3_nt
. | TRBJ1-1 | TRBV27 | . | CASSLGIRNTEAFF | TGTGCCAGCAGTTTGGGGATAAGGAACACTGAAGCTTTCTTT
. | TRBJ2-3 | TRBV5-1 | TRBD2 | CASKESGVTDTQYF | TGCGCCAGCAAGGAAAGCGGGGTCACAGATACGCAGTATTTT
once | TRBJ2-2 | TRBV2 | . | CASSDRGTGELFF | TGTGCCAGCAGTGATCGAGGCACCGGGGAGCTGTTTTTT
once | TRBJ1-2 | TRBV11-1 | . | CASSPGGVYYGYTF | TGTGCCAGCAGCCCCGGAGGGGTATACTATGGCTACACCTTC
. | TRBJ1-2 | TRBV11-2 | . | CASSLRLRYSSGAPYGYTF | TGTGCCAGCAGCTTGCGGCTCCGGTACTCGTCAGGGGCCCCTTATGGCTACACCTTC
. | TRBJ2-7 | TRBV11-2 | TRBD1 | CASSSSTGGYEQYF | TGTGCCAGCAGCTCTTCGACAGGGGGCTACGAGCAGTACTTC
. | TRBJ1-4 | TRBV7-6 | TRBD1 | CASSLGQAREKLFF | TGTGCCAGCAGCTTGGGACAGGCTCGTGAAAAACTGTTTTTT
. | TRBJ1-6 | TRBV10-3 | TRBD1 | CAISEGDREGSPLHF | TGTGCCATCAGTGAGGGGGACAGGGAAGGTTCACCCCTCCACTTT
. | TRBJ1-2 | TRBV11-3 | TRBD1 | CASSFSGTGHGYTF | TGTGCCAGCAGCTTCTCCGGGACAGGGCACGGCTACACCTTC
once | TRBJ2-3 | TRBV19 | . | CASTGRTDTQYF | TGTGCCAGTACAGGCCGCACAGATACGCAGTATTTT
. | TRBJ2-3 | TRBV9 | . | CASSVETYATDTQYF | TGTGCCAGCAGCGTAGAAACTTATGCCACAGATACGCAGTATTTT
. | TRBJ2-5 | TRBV5-1 | TRBD1 | CASSIRDREREQYF | TGCGCCAGCAGCATCCGGGACAGGGAGAGGGAGCAGTACTTC
. | TRBJ1-1 | TRBV4-1 | TRBD1 | CASSQAATGSDRGAFF | TGCGCCAGCAGCCAAGCCGCGACAGGGTCCGACAGGGGAGCTTTCTTT
. | TRBJ2-1 | TRBV12-5 | . | CASGWSIAEQFF | TGTGCTAGTGGTTGGTCAATAGCTGAGCAGTTCTTC
. | TRBJ2-3 | TRBV7-3 | TRBD2 | CASSSPGLAGVSTDTQYF | TGTGCCAGCAGCTCGCCGGGACTAGCGGGAGTCAGCACAGATACGCAGTATTTT
. | TRBJ1-2 | TRBV18 | TRBD1 | CASSPETGAYGYTF | TGTGCCAGCTCACCAGAAACAGGGGCCTATGGCTACACCTTC
. | TRBJ1-2 | TRBV19 | . | CASRGDYYGYTF | TGTGCCAGCCGGGGCGATTACTATGGCTACACCTTC
. | TRBJ2-7 | TRBV19 | TRBD2 | CASSIGNPPSGRNEQYF | TGTGCCAGTAGTATAGGGAATCCCCCTAGCGGGAGGAACGAGCAGTACTTC
. | TRBJ1-2 | TRBV18 | . | CASSLQPGAGSYGYTF | TGTGCCAGCTCACTCCAACCAGGGGCAGGATCCTATGGCTACACCTTC
. | TRBJ2-1 | TRBV7-9 | TRBD2 | CASSQREGSNEQFF | TGTGCCAGCAGCCAGCGGGAGGGGAGCAATGAGCAGTTCTTC
. | TRBJ1-5 | TRBV27 | TRBD1 | CASSPLFYDRVGGNQPQHF | TGTGCCAGCAGTCCGCTCTTTTACGACAGGGTCGGTGGCAATCAGCCCCAGCATTTT
. | TRBJ1-2 | TRBV30 | . | CAWSFGTHGYTF | TGTGCCTGGAGTTTTGGGACACATGGCTACACCTTC
. | TRBJ1-5 | TRBV9 | . | CASSVDPTTGQPQHF | TGTGCCAGCAGCGTAGATCCGACTACAGGTCAGCCCCAGCATTTT
. | TRBJ2-5 | TRBV5-1 | TRBD1 | CASSPGGQGQETQYF | TGCGCCAGCAGCCCGGGGGGACAGGGGCAAGAGACCCAGTACTTC
. | TRBJ1-3 | TRBV6-6 | . | CASSIGTGNTIYF | TGTGCCAGCAGTATCGGGACAGGAAACACCATATATTTT
. | TRBJ1-3 | TRBV9 | . | CASSVAPALGGNTIYF | TGTGCCAGCAGCGTAGCCCCGGCACTTGGCGGGAACACCATATATTTT
. | TRBJ2-5 | TRBV7-1 | TRBD1 | CASSYRDRATEETQYF | TGTGCCAGCAGCTACCGGGACAGGGCGACCGAGGAGACCCAGTACTTC